This record concerns one TCR beta chain sequence. This clonotype was counted at least ten times. The clone's antigen remains unknown. Per-nucleotide qualities are absent, and no much larger clonotype sits a single base away. The sample is drawn from a study of glioma-infiltrating T cells listed by TCRdb under 2016. Regarding the study in general: Glioma tissue, non-neoplastic brain tissue and matched peripheral blood mononuclear cells were used as sources from which TCR alpha- and beta-chain repertoires were sequenced. Each tissue-infiltrating repertoire was compared with the same patient's peripheral blood repertoire to measure divergence between tissue and blood T-cell populations. The paired cohort was made up of three low-grade glioma patients, several primary glioblastoma patients and three non-glioma patients who contributed non-neoplastic brain tissue.

What the research found in general, with its limitations: Very few CDR3 sequences were shared between tissue and blood, attributed to high CDR3 diversity and limited sampling. The group comparisons were based on small numbers of patients: three non-neoplastic, three low-grade glioma and about eight glioblastoma patients. In non-neoplastic patients, VJ-independent divergence between tissue and blood fell below expectation, whereas in all gliomas, and especially in low-grade gliomas, the divergence rose above expectation.

From the germline V gene, CDR1 is SGHRS and CDR2 is YFSETQ. V lost 0 bases and J lost 2 bases; the stretch between them is 6 bases long. The CDR3 numbers 15 residues from cysteine through phenylalanine. The sequence is cut down to CDR3 DNA, 45 bases in frame from base 1. The iRepertoire nested amplicon-rescue multiplex PCR (arm-PCR) platform was used to amplify TCR alpha and beta CDR3 regions from RNA. For one-step reverse transcription and amplification, about 85-450 ng of tissue mRNA or PBMC total RNA was used as input. Following bead purification, Illumina adapters were added by a secondary multiplex PCR, and libraries between 200 and 400 bp were gel-purified. Internal 6-nucleotide barcodes were carried by the libraries and were used for demultiplexing. Libraries were sequenced on an Illumina MiSeq with 2x220 or 2x250 nucleotide paired-end reads. For the original study's pipeline: Paired reads were merged using FLASH 1.2.11 and aligned with BWA-MEM to the GRCh37 human genome, and TRA and TRB reads were then extracted. For V and J assignment, an IMGT-derived reference of cassette sequences and CDR3 motifs that included pseudogenes was used. Reads were translated in three frames, and productive CDR3s were defined by a C…FGXG motif without stop codons. A clonotype was defined as a unique combination of a V-J cassette pair and a CDR3 amino acid sequence. Filtering of reads was based on Hamming distance, with the threshold set by the sequence error rate of each sample in mapped regions. TCRdb reanalyzed the raw reads on its own, using fastp at Q25 for trimming and MiXCR for clone calling, and kept in-frame beta chains. Here each entry gathers all rows of one CDR3 protein and keeps the most common genes and DNA. TCRdb, rather than the study authors, made the V and J calls. This sample lists tens of thousands of distinct CDR3 sequences; around a quarter were detected once. Over 5.5% of the sample is taken by the ten largest.

The specimen was glioma tissue, nonneoplastic brain tissue, or PBMCs (not recorded which). The source is a human donor with low-grade glioma or glioblastoma, undergoing nonglioma brain surgery, or in good health (not recorded which). The chain couples TRBV5-1 to TRBJ1-6, and TRBD1 may be the D gene, going by 5 matching bases. The CDR3 loop reads CASSLEQAYNSPLHF. The DNA sequence is as follows: TGCGCCAGCAGCTTGGAACAGGCCTATAATTCACCCCTCCACTTT.